A selection of T cell receptor beta chains follows, all from one sample in a study of CD8 T cells in ankylosing spondylitis. TCRdb ran MiXCR on the 5' RACE reads and lists one entry per CDR3 protein. The table shows over 60,000 distinct CDR3 sequences, with about 5% occurring only once. Sequencing input: blood, either unsorted or a sorted T cell fraction (not recorded which). The receptors derive from a male donor with ankylosing spondylitis or in good health (not recorded which). CDR3s include the opening cysteine and the closing phenylalanine or tryptophan. Each record gives: J gene, clone size, D gene, V gene, CDR3 DNA, CDR3 protein. The D gene is left open where the match is weak. Part of the rows lack a size; the others show once, few, many or a class for expanded clones.

j_gene: TRBJ2-3; abundance: many; d_gene: .; v_gene: TRBV28; CDR3nt: TGTGCCAGCAGTTTCCAGGCCACAGATACGCAGTATTTT; CDR3aa: CASSFQATDTQYF
j_gene: TRBJ2-7; abundance: many; d_gene: TRBD1; v_gene: TRBV6-5; CDR3nt: TGTGCCAGCAGCCATCCGCGACAGGGGGCCCCTACCGCCACTACCGAGCAGTACTTC; CDR3aa: CASSHPRQGAPTATTEQYF
j_gene: TRBJ1-4; abundance: many; d_gene: .; v_gene: TRBV3-1; CDR3nt: TGTGCCAGCAGTTCAGCGGGGGCGTCTAATGAAAAACTGTTTTTT; CDR3aa: CASSSAGASNEKLFF
j_gene: TRBJ1-2; abundance: many; d_gene: .; v_gene: TRBV28; CDR3nt: TGTGCCAGCAGTCGGCCTCCGGGCTATGGCTACACCTTC; CDR3aa: CASSRPPGYGYTF
j_gene: TRBJ2-1; abundance: many; d_gene: .; v_gene: TRBV7-9; CDR3nt: TGTGCCAGCAGCTTAGAAGACTCACCTGAGCAGTTCTTC; CDR3aa: CASSLEDSPEQFF
j_gene: TRBJ1-5; abundance: few; d_gene: .; v_gene: TRBV6-2/TRBV6-3; CDR3nt: TGTGCCAGCAGCACGGACGGGGAGCACAATCAGCCCCAGCATTTT; CDR3aa: CASSTDGEHNQPQHF
j_gene: TRBJ1-4; abundance: many; d_gene: .; v_gene: TRBV20-1; CDR3nt: TGCAGTGCTAGTGATAGGGCGTCCCAGGTGGATGAAAAACTGTTTTTT; CDR3aa: CSASDRASQVDEKLFF
j_gene: TRBJ1-3; abundance: many; d_gene: .; v_gene: TRBV7-9; CDR3nt: TGTGCCAGCAGCTCCATCGGGACGGGAAACACCATATATTTT; CDR3aa: CASSSIGTGNTIYF
j_gene: TRBJ2-5; abundance: many; d_gene: TRBD1; v_gene: TRBV5-1; CDR3nt: TGCGCCAGCAGCAAGGACAGGGGTCATGAGACCCAGTACTTC; CDR3aa: CASSKDRGHETQYF
j_gene: TRBJ2-5; abundance: .; d_gene: .; v_gene: TRBV7-2; CDR3nt: TGTGCCAGCAGCTTAACATCGGGAGTGCAAGAGACCCAGTACTTC; CDR3aa: CASSLTSGVQETQYF
j_gene: TRBJ1-1; abundance: many; d_gene: TRBD1; v_gene: TRBV5-1; CDR3nt: TGCGCCAGCAGCAAGGGACAGGGTAACATGAACACTGAAGCTTTCTTT; CDR3aa: CASSKGQGNMNTEAFF
j_gene: TRBJ2-3; abundance: many; d_gene: TRBD2; v_gene: TRBV28; CDR3nt: TGTGCCAGCAGGCTGGGACTAGAGGGACATACGCAGTATTTT; CDR3aa: CASRLGLEGHTQYF
j_gene: TRBJ2-7; abundance: .; d_gene: .; v_gene: TRBV3-1; CDR3nt: TGTGCCAGCAGCAAGCTGGGCCGGCCAACCTACGAGCAGTACTTC; CDR3aa: CASSKLGRPTYEQYF
j_gene: TRBJ2-3; abundance: many; d_gene: .; v_gene: TRBV20-1; CDR3nt: TGCAGCGCCCCAACCCAGGGGACCTACACAGATACGCAGTATTTT; CDR3aa: CSAPTQGTYTDTQYF
j_gene: TRBJ2-5; abundance: many; d_gene: TRBD2; v_gene: TRBV7-8; CDR3nt: TGTGCCAGCAGCTTAGTTGTAGCGGGGGGGCCGAGTCAAGAGACCCAGTACTTC; CDR3aa: CASSLVVAGGPSQETQYF
j_gene: TRBJ2-7; abundance: many; d_gene: TRBD1; v_gene: TRBV5-1; CDR3nt: TGCGCCAGCAGCTCCTGGACAGGGGAGAACTACGAGCAGTACTTC; CDR3aa: CASSSWTGENYEQYF
j_gene: TRBJ2-7; abundance: many; d_gene: .; v_gene: TRBV7-9; CDR3nt: TGTGCCAGCAGCGGTCTCTACGAGCAGTACTTC; CDR3aa: CASSGLYEQYF
j_gene: TRBJ1-2; abundance: many; d_gene: .; v_gene: TRBV6-6; CDR3nt: TGTGCCAGCAGAGACTATGGCTACACCTTC; CDR3aa: CASRDYGYTF
j_gene: TRBJ2-1; abundance: many; d_gene: TRBD2; v_gene: TRBV7-6; CDR3nt: TGTGCCAGCAGCTTACAAAGTAGCGGGGGGGCCGGGTATGAGCAGTTCTTC; CDR3aa: CASSLQSSGGAGYEQFF
j_gene: TRBJ1-5; abundance: .; d_gene: TRBD1; v_gene: TRBV7-9; CDR3nt: TGTGCCAGCAGCTCAAACGGGACAGGGCCTTGGCAGCCCCAGCATTTT; CDR3aa: CASSSNGTGPWQPQHF
j_gene: TRBJ2-7; abundance: many; d_gene: .; v_gene: TRBV4-1; CDR3nt: TGCGCCAGCAGCCAGAGTAGGGAGCAGTACTTC; CDR3aa: CASSQSREQYF
j_gene: TRBJ1-2; abundance: many; d_gene: .; v_gene: TRBV20-1; CDR3nt: TGCAGTGCCGACCGCCCGGTACGTGGTTATGGCTACACCTTC; CDR3aa: CSADRPVRGYGYTF
j_gene: TRBJ2-1; abundance: many; d_gene: .; v_gene: TRBV10-3; CDR3nt: TGTGCCATCAGGCGTGGGCAAGGCAACAACAATGAGCAGTTCTTC; CDR3aa: CAIRRGQGNNNEQFF
j_gene: TRBJ2-1; abundance: many; d_gene: .; v_gene: TRBV5-1; CDR3nt: TGCGCCAGCAGGCCGCTCAGCTCCTACAATGAGCAGTTCTTC; CDR3aa: CASRPLSSYNEQFF
j_gene: TRBJ1-4; abundance: many; d_gene: TRBD1; v_gene: TRBV7-2; CDR3nt: TGTGCCAGCAGCTTCCTCCCGGGACAGGCCCGGGAAAAACTGTTTTTT; CDR3aa: CASSFLPGQAREKLFF
j_gene: TRBJ2-5; abundance: many; d_gene: .; v_gene: TRBV6-6; CDR3nt: TGTGCCAGCATGGTCAATAGGGAGACCCAGTACTTC; CDR3aa: CASMVNRETQYF
j_gene: TRBJ2-2; abundance: .; d_gene: .; v_gene: TRBV20-1; CDR3nt: TGCAGTGCACCGAAAGCAGCCTACACCGGGGAGCTGTTTTTT; CDR3aa: CSAPKAAYTGELFF
j_gene: TRBJ1-2; abundance: many; d_gene: TRBD1; v_gene: TRBV29-1; CDR3nt: TGCAGCGTTCATGGGACAGGGGATGGCTACACCTTC; CDR3aa: CSVHGTGDGYTF
j_gene: TRBJ2-7; abundance: many; d_gene: .; v_gene: TRBV7-1; CDR3nt: TGTGCCAGCAGCTTCTCGGGGGCCCACTACGAGCAGTACTTC; CDR3aa: CASSFSGAHYEQYF
j_gene: TRBJ1-6; abundance: many; d_gene: .; v_gene: TRBV3-1; CDR3nt: TGTGCCAGCAGCCAAGATCTGGTCGGATCTGTGATATCACCCCTCCACTTT; CDR3aa: CASSQDLVGSVISPLHF
j_gene: TRBJ2-1; abundance: many; d_gene: TRBD2; v_gene: TRBV6-2/TRBV6-3; CDR3nt: TGTGCCAGCAGTTACTCACCCCCCCGGGGGGTTTACAATGAGCAGTTCTTC; CDR3aa: CASSYSPPRGVYNEQFF
j_gene: TRBJ1-5; abundance: few; d_gene: .; v_gene: TRBV7-2; CDR3nt: TGTGCCAGCAGCCGCCGGGCGGATAATAGCAATCAGCCCCAGCATTTT; CDR3aa: CASSRRADNSNQPQHF
j_gene: TRBJ2-2; abundance: many; d_gene: TRBD1; v_gene: TRBV5-1; CDR3nt: TGCGCCAGCAGAACGGACAGGGGCATTACCGGGGAGCTGTTTTTT; CDR3aa: CASRTDRGITGELFF
j_gene: TRBJ2-1; abundance: .; d_gene: TRBD2; v_gene: TRBV7-9; CDR3nt: TGTGCCAGCAGCTTAACTAGCGGGGCCGATGAGCAGTTCTTC; CDR3aa: CASSLTSGADEQFF
j_gene: TRBJ2-1; abundance: many; d_gene: TRBD1; v_gene: TRBV19; CDR3nt: TGTGCCAGTAGTAGGGGACAGCTTGACCCTGAGAGCTCCTACAATGAGCAGTTCTTC; CDR3aa: CASSRGQLDPESSYNEQFF
j_gene: TRBJ1-2; abundance: many; d_gene: TRBD1; v_gene: TRBV20-1; CDR3nt: TGCAGTGTGAGGGCCGGGACAGGGCGTTTTGGCTACACCTTC; CDR3aa: CSVRAGTGRFGYTF
j_gene: TRBJ2-7; abundance: many; d_gene: TRBD1; v_gene: TRBV28; CDR3nt: TGTGCCAGCAGTTCCTCCGGGACAGAAGGTTTCTACGAGCAGTACTTC; CDR3aa: CASSSSGTEGFYEQYF
j_gene: TRBJ2-1; abundance: many; d_gene: TRBD1; v_gene: TRBV10-3; CDR3nt: TGTGCCAGCAGAGGGACAGTCAATGAGCAGTTCTTC; CDR3aa: CASRGTVNEQFF
j_gene: TRBJ1-1; abundance: many; d_gene: .; v_gene: TRBV12-3/TRBV12-4; CDR3nt: TGTGCCAGCAGTTTGGGCAATGTTGACACTGAAGCTTTCTTT; CDR3aa: CASSLGNVDTEAFF
j_gene: TRBJ2-3; abundance: many; d_gene: .; v_gene: TRBV29-1; CDR3nt: TGCAGCGTTGTTTGGAATGCAGATACGCAGTATTTT; CDR3aa: CSVVWNADTQYF
j_gene: TRBJ2-7; abundance: .; d_gene: .; v_gene: TRBV9; CDR3nt: TGTGCCAGCAGCGTAGACGACTACGAGCAGTACTTC; CDR3aa: CASSVDDYEQYF
j_gene: TRBJ1-5; abundance: many; d_gene: .; v_gene: TRBV28; CDR3nt: TGTGCCACAGCCGGGGAGGGGAGCAATCAGCCCCAGCATTTT; CDR3aa: CATAGEGSNQPQHF